These T cell receptor beta chains were read from a single sample in a study of T-cell reconstitution after alpha-beta-depleted transplantation in children. A single record per CDR3 protein comes from TCRdb applying MiXCR to the PCR reads. The data contain some 840,000 distinct CDR3 sequences, 15% to 20% of them singletons. Sequenced material: PBMCs, mostly from graft donor cells, taken 360 days after TCRalphabeta/CD19-depleted stem cell transplant. These TCRs come from a male patient between 10 and 17 years old who had a stem cell transplant for acute lymphoblastic leukemia, so the T cells may come from the graft donor. The CDR3 runs from the conserved cysteine through the conserved F or W. The order of the fields is V gene, J gene, clone size, D gene, CDR3 protein. A D gene is named only where the DNA matches it firmly. Only part of the rows carry a size: once, few, many, or a class if the clone is expanded.

v_gene: TRBV7-9
j_gene: TRBJ2-1
abundance: NA
d_gene: NA
CDR3aa: CASSLEGGKHEQFF

v_gene: TRBV29-1
j_gene: TRBJ2-1
abundance: NA
d_gene: NA
CDR3aa: CSEGDAIF

v_gene: TRBV6-1
j_gene: TRBJ2-3
abundance: NA
d_gene: NA
CDR3aa: CASRDYNTDTQYF

v_gene: TRBV5-1
j_gene: TRBJ1-1
abundance: many
d_gene: TRBD1
CDR3aa: CASSRGDQGGTEAFF

v_gene: TRBV5-1
j_gene: TRBJ2-7
abundance: NA
d_gene: NA
CDR3aa: CASSLELDVWEQYF

v_gene: TRBV3-1
j_gene: TRBJ2-1
abundance: NA
d_gene: NA
CDR3aa: CASSQDPRLSSYNEQFF

v_gene: TRBV28
j_gene: TRBJ1-3
abundance: NA
d_gene: NA
CDR3aa: CASSFRPGNTIYF

v_gene: TRBV29-1
j_gene: TRBJ2-7
abundance: few
d_gene: TRBD2
CDR3aa: CSVPGLAGVGQYF

v_gene: TRBV5-1
j_gene: TRBJ2-1
abundance: few
d_gene: TRBD2
CDR3aa: CASSLVIAGYNEQFF

v_gene: TRBV7-2
j_gene: TRBJ2-7
abundance: few
d_gene: TRBD2
CDR3aa: CASSFGTGLAGGVGQYF

v_gene: TRBV12-3/TRBV12-4
j_gene: TRBJ2-1
abundance: NA
d_gene: TRBD1
CDR3aa: CASSLRGQGMNEQFF

v_gene: TRBV2
j_gene: TRBJ2-5
abundance: few
d_gene: NA
CDR3aa: CASIGRLQETQYF

v_gene: TRBV5-1
j_gene: TRBJ2-7
abundance: NA
d_gene: NA
CDR3aa: CASHSSTGPEQYF

v_gene: TRBV4-1
j_gene: TRBJ2-7
abundance: NA
d_gene: NA
CDR3aa: CASSQVVILAKDEQYF